Reported below is one TCR beta chain. Its matching antigen is unknown. This record comes from a study of OX40 agonist ivuxolimab in advanced cancers. Study-wide context: Three patients responded partially, comprising one with hepatocellular carcinoma and two with cutaneous melanoma.

Libraries were prepared by immunoSEQ multiplex PCR; TCRdb keeps only in-frame clonotypes and omits some of them. The sample carries about 48,000 clones, around 85% recorded once. General study results and limits: The study did not work out the antigen specificity of the expanded peripheral T cells. Both blood CD4+ and CD8+ T cells showed clonal growth by week 6 at 0.1 to 3.0 mg/kg. Also showing low normalized T-cell clonal expansion were some of the nonresponders.

The CDR3 length is 13 residues. The V gene's germline CDR1 is KGHSH and CDR2 LQKENI. Germline trimming cut 4 bases from V and 5 bases from J; bases unmatched to any gene: 4. The source is an adult with an advanced solid tumor such as melanoma, head and neck, liver or kidney cancer. The rearrangement joins TRBV18 to TRBJ2-7; 8 bases line up with TRBD1. Sequencing was performed on CD4+ or CD8+ T cells sorted from blood, taken in a trial of the OX40 agonist ivuxolimab. CDR3 sequence: CASSQYRGDEQYF. Written as DNA, the CDR3 is TGTGCCAGCTCACAGTACAGGGGGGACGAGCAGTACTTC.